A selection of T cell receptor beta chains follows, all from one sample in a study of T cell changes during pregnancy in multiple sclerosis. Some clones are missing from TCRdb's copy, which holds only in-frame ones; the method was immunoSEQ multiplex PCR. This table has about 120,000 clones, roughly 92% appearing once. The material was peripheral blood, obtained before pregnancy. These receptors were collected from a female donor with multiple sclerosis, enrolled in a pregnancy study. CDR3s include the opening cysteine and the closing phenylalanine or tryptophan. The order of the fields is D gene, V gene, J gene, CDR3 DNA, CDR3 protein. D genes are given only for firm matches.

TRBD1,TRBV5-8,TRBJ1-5,TGTGCCAGCAGCCCCGGACAGGGGACAAATCAGCCCCAGCATTTT,CASSPGQGTNQPQHF
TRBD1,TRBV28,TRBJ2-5,TGTGCCAGCAGTCCAAGGGGACAGAGTATTGAGACCCAGTACTTC,CASSPRGQSIETQYF
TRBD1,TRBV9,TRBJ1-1,TGTGCCAGCAGCGGAGGACAGGGCAGTAGCACTGAAGCTTTCTTT,CASSGGQGSSTEAFF
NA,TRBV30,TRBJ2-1,TGTGCTACCCTGCCCTCCTGGGGGCCGTATGAGCAGTTCTTC,CATLPSWGPYEQFF
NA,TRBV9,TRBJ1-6,TGTGCCAGCAGCGTCGACAGATTTTCACCCCTCCACTTT,CASSVDRFSPLHF
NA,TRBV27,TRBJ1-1,TGTGCCAGCAGTTTACGGGGGGCCTACACTGAAGCTTTCTTT,CASSLRGAYTEAFF
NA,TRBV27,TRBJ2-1,TGTGCCAGCAGTAGGAGGAAGCAGGATCAAGGCAATGAGCAGTTCTTC,CASSRRKQDQGNEQFF
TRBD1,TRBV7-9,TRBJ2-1,TGTGCCAGCAGTTACAACAGGGGCAATGAGCAGTTCTTC,CASSYNRGNEQFF
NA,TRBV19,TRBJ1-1,TGTGCCAGTAGCCTGGCAGCAGGGAACACTGAAGCTTTCTTT,CASSLAAGNTEAFF
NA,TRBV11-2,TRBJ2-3,TGTGCCAGCAGCTTAGCCGCAGTCACAGATACGCAGTATTTT,CASSLAAVTDTQYF
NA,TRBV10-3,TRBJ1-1,TGTGCCATCAGTGAGGCGGGGATGAACACTGAAGCTTTCTTT,CAISEAGMNTEAFF
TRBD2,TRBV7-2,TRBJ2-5,TGTGCCAGCAGTCAAGGTGGTAGCGGGGGGGAGACCCAGTACTTC,CASSQGGSGGETQYF